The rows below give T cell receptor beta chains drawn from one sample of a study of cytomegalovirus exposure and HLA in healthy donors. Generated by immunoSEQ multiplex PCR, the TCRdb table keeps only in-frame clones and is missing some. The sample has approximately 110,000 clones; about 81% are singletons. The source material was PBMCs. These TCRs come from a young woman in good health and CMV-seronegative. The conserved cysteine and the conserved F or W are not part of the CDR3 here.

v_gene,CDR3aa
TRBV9,ASSAGDPYEQY
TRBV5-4,ASSRGQGRTEKLF
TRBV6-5,ATKASGVKLNEQF
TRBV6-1,ASSERSTSGSQY
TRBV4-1,ASSQDGQGRAFYGYT
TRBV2,ASSEWFRGIGANVLT
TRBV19,ASSNGGSRIYEQY
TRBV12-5,ASGSYRGTDTQY
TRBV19,ASSQIQGSVTEAF
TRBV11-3,ASSNPGHPLAGGDTGELF
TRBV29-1,SVEADKNTEAF
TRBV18,ASSPGQGETQY
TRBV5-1,ASSLGQGLGGTQY
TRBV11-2,ASSPDRAAYEQY
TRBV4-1,ASGLDRGYEQY
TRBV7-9,ASSPLGQANTEAF
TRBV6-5,ASRGSGSGTDTQY
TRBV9,ASSAAVIYNEQF
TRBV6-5,ASSYLAEETQY
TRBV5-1,ASSNGQGDDEQY
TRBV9,ASSVRGIPHGSSQPQH
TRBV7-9,ASSLEAETGQPQH
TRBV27,ATGQRAKNIQY
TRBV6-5,ASSYSGRRTEAF
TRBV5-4,ASSLATSGSLAAGELF
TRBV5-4,ASSSTGYTGELF
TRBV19,ASSIRGLAGEAHTDTQY
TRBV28,ASRVAGSGYT
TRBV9,ASSVGTGTWEPQH
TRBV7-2,ASSLEAGGYYGYT
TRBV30,AWSAGFAGQLNQPQH
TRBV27,ASRTGITEAF
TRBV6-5,ASSSLGQGRAGELF
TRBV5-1,ASSFSGSGTGELF
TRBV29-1,SVGAGESYGYT
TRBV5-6,ASSLSGRAQETQY
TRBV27,ASSPLGTLNSPLH
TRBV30,AWSGTGEGQPQH
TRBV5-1,ASSLPSDSSGAAYEQY
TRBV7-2,ASSPDSGRSYEQY
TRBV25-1,ASSDPDATGRLYGYT
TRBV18,ASSPPGARDYGYT
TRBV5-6,ASSLEVAGAPETQY
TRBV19,ASSGGQSYEKLF
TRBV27,ASSSTGDNERF
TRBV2,ASRVAGSDEQY
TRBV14,ASSQVPGTEAF
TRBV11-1,ASSPSGGASYNEQF
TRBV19,ASIDRAAGNTIY
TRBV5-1,ASSLGDRDGETQY
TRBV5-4,ASSSKTGKNTEAF
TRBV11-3,ASSRGPSNTEAF
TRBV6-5,ASRSADRVYGYT
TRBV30,AWRADRFNYGYT
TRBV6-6,ASSDRGLLGYT